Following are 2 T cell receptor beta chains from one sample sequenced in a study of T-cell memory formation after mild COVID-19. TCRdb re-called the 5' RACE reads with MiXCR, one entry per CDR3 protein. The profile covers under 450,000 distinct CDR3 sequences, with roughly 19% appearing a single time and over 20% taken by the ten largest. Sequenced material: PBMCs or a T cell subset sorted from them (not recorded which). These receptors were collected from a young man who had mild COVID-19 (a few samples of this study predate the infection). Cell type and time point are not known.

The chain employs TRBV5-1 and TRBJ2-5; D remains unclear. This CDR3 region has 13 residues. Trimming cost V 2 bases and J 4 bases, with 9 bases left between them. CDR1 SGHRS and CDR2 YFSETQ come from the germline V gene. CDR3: CASSFGIGETQYF. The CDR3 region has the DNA TGCGCCAGCAGCTTTGGGATTGGAGAGACCCAGTACTTC.

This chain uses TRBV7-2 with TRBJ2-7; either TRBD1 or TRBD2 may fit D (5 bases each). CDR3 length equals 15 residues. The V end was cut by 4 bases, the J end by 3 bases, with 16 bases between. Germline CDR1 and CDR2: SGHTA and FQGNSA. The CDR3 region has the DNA TGTGCCAGCAGCTCAAATCCGGGGCATTACTACGAGCAGTACTTC. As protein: CASSSNPGHYYEQYF.